Below, 27 T cell receptor beta chains from the same sample are listed, as sequenced in a study of T cells in Graves' hyperthyroidism and ophthalmopathy. RNA transcripts provided the source from which TCR beta CDR3 regions were amplified. The study used the HTBI primer set for a first-round RT-PCR of the TCR CDR3. MiXCR was run by TCRdb on the multiplex PCR reads, yielding one entry per CDR3 protein. Among a few hundred thousand distinct CDR3 sequences, 35% to 55% were seen once, and the ten largest hold around 19%. Sequencing input: peripheral blood or thyroid tissue (not recorded which). These receptors originate from an adult woman with Graves' disease, either hyperthyroidism or ophthalmopathy (not recorded which).

This clonotype was counted at least ten times. This rearrangement joins TRBV7-8 to TRBJ1-1; the D gene is possibly TRBD1 (5 bases). V was cut by 2 bases and J by 7 bases, with 11 bases left in between. Germline CDR1 and CDR2: SGHVS and FQNEAQ. CDR3 size: 13 residues. The CDR3 coding sequence is TGTGCCAGCAGCTTATGGGGGAACGGTGAAGCTTTCTTT. It translates to CASSLWGNGEAFF.

The chain uses TRBV12-3 or TRBV12-4 and TRBJ1-3; possible D gene TRBD1, 6 bases. Trimming pared 4 bases from V and 2 bases from J, leaving 12 bases between. This CDR3 contains 15 residues. The CDR3 reads CASSSTGTTGNTIYF. The CDR3 DNA reads as TGTGCCAGCAGTTCAACAGGGACAACTGGAAACACCATATATTTT.

The chain links TRBV7-9 to TRBJ1-1; weak D call: TRBD1 (5 bases). V lost 4 bases and J 5 bases, leaving 14 bases between the germline ends. Germline CDR1 SEHNR, CDR2 FQNEAQ (reference sequence). The CDR3 is made up of 14 amino acids. The CDR3 nucleotides read TGTGCCAGCAGCTCCATGGAGGGACGTACTGAAGCTTTCTTT. Amino acid sequence: CASSSMEGRTEAFF.

This chain joins TRBV7-9 and TRBJ2-5; 11 positions match TRBD2. This CDR3 region has 14 residues. From germline, CDR1 is SEHNR and CDR2 FQNEAQ (reference sequence). After removal of 4 bases from V and 9 bases from J, the junction contained 7 bases not matched to a gene. In DNA form, the CDR3 reads TGTGCCAGCAGCTCAACTAGCGGGAGCTTGGCCCAGTACTTC. It translates to CASSSTSGSLAQYF.

This clonotype was picked up many times. This rearrangement joins TRBV6-1 to TRBJ2-7; 10 positions match TRBD1. Germline CDR1 MNHNS, CDR2 SASEGT. The CDR3 runs 13 residues. V dropped 10 bases and J dropped 5; count of bases not matched to a gene: 8. DNA for the CDR3: TGTGCCACGAAGGGACAGGGGTTCAACGAGCAGTACTTC. It specifies CATKGQGFNEQYF.

The chain couples TRBV19 to TRBJ2-2; maybe TRBD2 (6 bases). The CDR3 spans 16 residues. Germline CDR1 and CDR2: LNHDA and SQIVND (reference sequence). The ends were cut back, 3 bases at V and 5 bases at J, with 16 bases in the middle. CDR3 residues: CASSMLRGRRTGELFF. The CDR3, as DNA: TGTGCCAGTAGTATGTTGCGGGGTCGGCGTACCGGGGAGCTGTTTTTT.

There are many counts of this clonotype. This sequence joins TRBV7-2 and TRBJ1-2; TRBD1 matches 8 bases. The ends lost 1 base at V and 3 bases at J; junction bases unmatched: 7. This CDR3 is built from 16 residues. Germline-derived CDR1 and CDR2 are SGHTA and FQGNSA. This CDR3 is CASSLDAGGTYYGYTF. The DNA of the CDR3 is TGTGCCAGCAGCTTAGACGCAGGGGGCACTTACTATGGCTACACCTTC.

The chain joins TRBV7-9 to TRBJ1-6; 7 bases map to TRBD1. Germline V gene data show CDR1 as SEHNR and CDR2 as FQNEAQ (reference sequence). The V and J ends lost 4 bases and 11 bases, in that order; junction bases with no gene match: 8. The CDR3 has 14 residues. As DNA, the CDR3 is TGTGCCAGCAGCTCCAGGGGGACGCCTACACCCCTCCACTTT. This gives the protein CASSSRGTPTPLHF.

Notes on this clonotype: A much larger clone is a single base away; this may be a read error. The chain recombines TRBV7-3 with TRBJ2-7; tentative D call: TRBD2 (5 bases). Germline CDR1 SGHTA, CDR2 FQGTGA. The CDR3 has 13 residues. DNA of the CDR3: TGCGCCAGCGGCCTTCCGGGGAACTACGAGCAGTACTTC. Its translation: CASGLPGNYEQYF.

J is TRBJ1-3 and V is TRBV15, with D perhaps TRBD1 (6 bases). The CDR3 length is 17 residues. Germline CDR1 LNHNV, CDR2 YYDKDF (reference sequence). The germline V and J ends were trimmed by 0 bases and 2 bases, with 14 bases remaining between them. CDR3 nucleotides: TGTGCCACCAGCAGAGAGGCAGGGGCGACTGCTGGAAACACCATATATTTT. Translated: CATSREAGATAGNTIYF.

This clonotype was picked up many times. V and J are TRBV25-1 and TRBJ1-4, with 7 bases identical to TRBD1. Germline-derived CDR1 and CDR2 are MGHDK and SYGVNS. V dropped 0 bases and J dropped 4; count of bases not matched to a gene: 2. CDR3 size: 15 residues. The CDR3 is CASSEYRGDNEKLFF. In DNA form, the CDR3 reads TGTGCCAGCAGTGAATACAGGGGGGATAATGAAAAACTGTTTTTT. Supplemented by reference TRBV25-1 and TRBJ1-4, the full variable domain reads EADIYQTPRYLVIGTGKKITLECSQTMGHDKMYWYQQDPGMELHLIHYSYGVNSTEKGDLSSESTVSRIRTEHFPLTLESARPSHTSQYLCASSEYRGDNEKLFFGSGTQLSVL.

V usage is TRBV6-1 and J usage is TRBJ2-5, with D possibly being TRBD2 (6 bases). Trimming left V 4 bases short and J 7 bases short, with 7 bases between. Looked up from germline, CDR1 is MNHNS and CDR2 is SASEGT. The CDR3 has 11 residues. CDR3 DNA sequence: TGTGCCAGCAGTGGGAGGGGGACCCAGTACTTC. It is translated as CASSGRGTQYF.

The rearrangement joins TRBV19 to TRBJ1-4, with D possibly matching TRBD1 (5 bases). There are 14 residues in the CDR3. Germline V gene lookup returns CDR1 LNHDA and CDR2 SQIVND (reference sequence). V was trimmed by 3 bases and J by 5 bases, leaving 10 bases between them. The CDR3, as DNA: TGTGCCAGTAGTATCGCGACAGTCAATGAAAAACTGTTTTTT. It encodes CASSIATVNEKLFF.

This clonotype has ten or more counts. The chain is built from TRBV15 and TRBJ2-7; D is perhaps TRBD1 or TRBD2 (7 bases each). Germline assignment: CDR1 LNHNV and CDR2 YYDKDF (reference sequence). Trimming removed 4 bases from V and 6 bases from J, with 25 bases in between. This CDR3 is 17 amino acids long. The CDR3 protein is CATSTRQWGGGSSEQYF. The DNA of the CDR3 is TGTGCCACCAGCACCCGACAATGGGGAGGGGGCTCAAGCGAGCAGTACTTC.

Many counts were recorded for this clonotype. The rearrangement joins TRBV6-1 to TRBJ2-7; 7 bases are shared with TRBD1. The CDR3 totals 13 residues. The V segment lost 4 bases and the J segment 3 bases; nucleotides outside the gene matches: 3. CDR1 and CDR2 from the germline V gene are MNHNS and SASEGT. The CDR3 DNA is TGTGCCAGCAGTGGCAGGGGGATCTACGAGCAGTACTTC. Its translation: CASSGRGIYEQYF.

This clonotype was counted once. The rearrangement joins TRBV7-8 to TRBJ2-3; the match to TRBD2 covers 8 bases. This CDR3 spans 15 amino acids. The V gene's germline CDR1 is SGHVS and CDR2 FQNEAQ. Trimming took 10 bases from V and 1 from J; bases not matched to a gene: 10. The CDR3 reads CATLGGESRTDTQYF. The CDR3 bases are TGTGCCACACTCGGGGGGGAATCCCGCACAGATACGCAGTATTTT.

This clonotype was recorded a few times. This sequence joins TRBV20-1 and TRBJ2-5, with D possibly being TRBD1 (5 bases). CDR3 length: 13 residues. CDR1 and CDR2 (germline): DFQATT, SNEGSKA (reference sequence). Trimming took off 6 bases at V and 5 bases at J, with 16 bases between the two ends. CDR3 residues: CSATSLRAETQYF. For the CDR3, the DNA is TGCAGTGCAACTTCCCTCAGGGCGGAGACCCAGTACTTC.

This clonotype showed up just once. An end of the junction does not agree with germline; a read error may underlie this. V and J are TRBV6-6 and TRBJ1-1; D perhaps matches TRBD1 (6 bases). Germline V gene lookup returns CDR1 MNHNY and CDR2 SVGAGI (reference sequence). The CDR3 loop spans 15 amino acids. The CDR3 DNA follows: TGTGCCAGCAGTTACTCGCAAGGGGGTATGGCTGAAGTTTTCTTT. This translates into CASSYSQGGMAEVFF.

This clonotype was picked up a small number of times. This chain links TRBV2 with TRBJ2-1, with D perhaps TRBD2 (5 bases). V shed 4 bases and J shed 8 bases, with 9 bases lying between them. CDR1 SNHLY and CDR2 FYNNEI come from the germline V gene. There are 12 residues in the CDR3. DNA for the CDR3: TGTGCCAGCAGTGGCTTAGCGTATGAGCAGTTCTTC. This encodes CASSGLAYEQFF.

This clonotype has a handful of counts. The gene calls are TRBV7-9 and TRBJ1-3, with no clear D. V lost 2 bases, J lost 4 bases, and 6 bases lay in between. Germline assignment: CDR1 SEHNR and CDR2 FQNEAQ (reference sequence). The CDR3 length is 13 residues. The CDR3 sequence: CASSLMGGNTIYF. As DNA, the CDR3 is TGTGCCAGCAGCTTAATGGGCGGAAACACCATATATTTT.

The V gene is TRBV2, the J gene TRBJ1-5; D is possibly TRBD1 (5 bases). The CDR3 consists of 15 residues. In germline, CDR1 is SNHLY, CDR2 FYNNEI. Trimming removed 6 bases at V and 2 bases at J, with 14 bases between. The CDR3 DNA is TGTGCCAGCAGCCCCAGGGAAGAGGGCAATCAGCCCCAGCATTTT. It yields the protein CASSPREEGNQPQHF.

This chain connects TRBV7-2 to TRBJ1-5; D perhaps matches TRBD1 (5 bases). The V end lost 1 base, the J end lost 11 bases, and 24 bases lay between the germline ends. The CDR3 is 17 amino acids. Germline V CDR1 and CDR2: SGHTA, FQGNSA. The CDR3 is CASSLGRAGAPGETQHF. The CDR3, as DNA: TGTGCCAGCAGCTTAGGGCGAGCGGGAGCTCCGGGGGAGACCCAGCATTTT.

This clonotype was detected only a few times. The rearrangement uses TRBV7-8 and TRBJ2-5; TRBD2 matches at 8 bases. Trimming took 5 bases from V and 5 from J; bases not matched to a gene: 4. Germline V CDR1 and CDR2: SGHVS, FQNEAQ. The CDR3 has 13 residues. Written as DNA, the CDR3 is TGTGCCAGCAGCGCGCGGGGGGACGAGACCCAGTACTTC. This gives the protein CASSARGDETQYF.

The chain carries TRBV10-3 and TRBJ2-5; 7 bases map to TRBD2. V lost 10 bases and J lost 7; bases outside the gene matches: 15. The CDR3 is 14 amino acids. CDR1 is ENHRY and CDR2 is SYGVKD in the germline V gene. The CDR3 here is CASLLGGRRGTQYF. CDR3 DNA sequence: TGTGCCAGCCTCCTTGGCGGGAGAAGGGGGACCCAGTACTTC.

In its sample, this clonotype was seen many times. The genes are TRBV20-1 and TRBJ2-7, with 7 bases identical to TRBD2. Germline V gene lookup returns CDR1 DFQATT and CDR2 SNEGSKA (reference sequence). This CDR3 has 14 amino acids. V shed 0 bases, J shed 2 bases, and the junction held 4 bases outside the gene matches. The CDR3 sequence is CSARDPSGTYEQYF. The CDR3, as DNA: TGCAGTGCTAGAGACCCGAGCGGGACCTACGAGCAGTACTTC.

The sample holds a few counts of this clonotype. This chain uses TRBV20-1 with TRBJ2-1, with TRBD1 matching 11 bases. The V and J ends lost 5 bases and 4 bases, in that order; junction bases with no gene match: 4. In germline, CDR1 is DFQATT, CDR2 SNEGSKA (reference sequence). CDR3 size: 14 residues. The CDR3 region is CSAHWDRGYNEQFF. CDR3 DNA: TGCAGTGCTCATTGGGACAGGGGGTACAATGAGCAGTTCTTC.

About this clonotype itself: This CDR3 is missing its conserved last phenylalanine or tryptophan, likely due to a read error. Because the CDR3's place on the DNA is in doubt, the DNA is left out and the CDR3 is given as listed by TCRdb. The V gene is TRBV7-2, the J gene TRBJ1-3; the table's D call TRBD1 went unverified against the DNA. Germline loops: CDR1 SGHTA, CDR2 FQGNSA. The CDR3 spans 9 residues, counting both ends. The CDR3 loop is CASSLMDST.